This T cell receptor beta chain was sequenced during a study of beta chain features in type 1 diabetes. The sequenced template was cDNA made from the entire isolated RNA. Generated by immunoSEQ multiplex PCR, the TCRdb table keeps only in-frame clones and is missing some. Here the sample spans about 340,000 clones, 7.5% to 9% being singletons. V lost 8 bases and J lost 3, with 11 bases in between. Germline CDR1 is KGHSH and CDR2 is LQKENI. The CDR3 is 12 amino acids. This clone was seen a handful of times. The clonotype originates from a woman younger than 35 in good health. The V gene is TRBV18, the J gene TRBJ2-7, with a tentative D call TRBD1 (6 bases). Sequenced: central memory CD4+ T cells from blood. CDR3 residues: CASTTGNYEQYF. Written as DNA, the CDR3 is TGTGCCAGCACTACAGGGAACTACGAGCAGTACTTC.